This TCR beta chain was found in a study of blood T cell repertoires in COVID-19. Study-level background: Spain, Italy and the United States supplied samples that represented acute and convalescent COVID-19. PBMCs, B-cell-depleted T cells, or T cells provided the cDNA or gDNA that made up the material.

Authors' methods: Nucleated cell number was recorded as an estimate derived from reference gene primer amplification. Some clones are missing from TCRdb's copy, which holds only in-frame ones; the method was immunoSEQ multiplex PCR. That table furnishes V, J and clone size, whereas the DNA furnished D and trimming. The sample shows 140,000 or so clones, more than 75% of them seen only once. The CDR3 is 15 amino acids. Trimming at V came to 5 bases and at J to 4 bases, leaving 12 bases not matched to a gene. From germline, CDR1 is SGHRS and CDR2 YFSETQ. This clonotype originated in a man in his forties or fifties who had recovered from COVID-19. Material for sequencing was peripheral blood. V gene TRBV5-1 combines with J gene TRBJ2-7; 7 bases match TRBD1. CDR3 residues: CASSFQGGQSYEQYF. The CDR3 DNA reads as TGCGCCAGCAGTTTTCAAGGGGGACAGTCATACGAGCAGTACTTC.